Below, 9 T cell receptor beta chains from the same sample are listed, as sequenced in a study of blood T cell repertoires in COVID-19. Profiled with immunoSEQ multiplex PCR; TCRdb holds only in-frame clones, not every one. The table includes about 130,000 clones, roughly 84% detected once. Sequencing used peripheral blood. These receptor sequences come from a woman aged 80 or over with acute or convalescent COVID-19.

This clone came up once. The chain has TRBV7-9 and TRBJ1-2, with 10 positions matching TRBD1. The CDR3 loop spans 14 amino acids. Germline V gene sequence: CDR1 SEHNR, CDR2 FQNEAQ (reference sequence). Losses at the gene ends were 5 bases for V and 6 bases for J; bases not matched to a gene: 6. The CDR3: CASSLGQGEDGYTF. In DNA, the CDR3 is TGTGCCAGCAGCCTAGGACAGGGGGAGGATGGCTACACCTTC. Full variable domain (rest looked up from reference TRBV7-9 and TRBJ1-2): DTGVSQNPRHKITKRGQNVTFRCDPISEHNRLYWYRQTLGQGPEFLTYFQNEAQLEKSRLLSDRFSAERPKGSFSTLEIQRTEQGDSAMYLCASSLGQGEDGYTFGSGTRLTVV.

The V call is TRBV25-1, the J call TRBJ1-2; D is unresolved. Germline V gene sequence: CDR1 MGHDK, CDR2 SYGVNS. The CDR3 is made up of 13 amino acids. The V end was cut by 3 bases, the J end by 0 bases, with 5 bases between. CDR3 DNA sequence: TGTGCCAGCAGTGACAGTGCTAACTATGGCTACACCTTC. Translation: CASSDSANYGYTF.

The genes are TRBV3-1 (or the pseudogene TRBV3-2) and TRBJ1-5; no clear D. With 1 base removed from V and 6 bases from J, the gap between germline ends came to 7 bases. Germline V gives CDR1 LGHDT, CDR2 YNNKEL (reference sequence). The CDR3 loop spans 13 amino acids. The CDR3 bases are TGTGCCAGCAGCCAAGTGGGGAGTCAGCCCCAGCATTTT. As protein: CASSQVGSQPQHF.

This clone has only one observation. The chain couples TRBV25-1 to TRBJ1-4, with 8 positions matching TRBD1. CDR1 MGHDK and CDR2 SYGVNS come from the germline V gene. The V gene end was trimmed by 4 bases and the J gene end by 10 bases; junction bases not matched to a gene: 11. CDR3 length equals 15 residues. Here the CDR3 DNA reads TGTGCCAGCAGTGCGATACAGGGGGGAGTTAGAAAACTGTTTTTT. Translating gives CASSAIQGGVRKLFF.

The J gene is TRBJ2-7, the V gene TRBV5-1, with 11 bases aligning to TRBD2. The V gene's germline CDR1 is SGHRS and CDR2 YFSETQ. Losses at the gene ends were 0 bases for V and 4 bases for J; bases not matched to a gene: 3. This CDR3 is 15 amino acids long. The CDR3 region has the DNA TGCGCCAGCAGCTTGGAGGCTAGCGGGAGGTACGAGCAGTACTTC. This translates into CASSLEASGRYEQYF.

The chain uses TRBV28 and TRBJ1-2, with 7 bases identical to TRBD1. The CDR3 spans 13 residues. Germline CDR1 MDHEN, CDR2 SYDVKM. With 5 bases clipped from V and 7 bases from J, the junction kept 7 bases outside the gene matches. CDR3 coding DNA: TGTGCCAGCAGTCTAGGACAGGCTCTTGGCTACACCTTC. This codes for CASSLGQALGYTF.

This chain links TRBV18 with TRBJ1-2, with TRBD1 identical over 9 bases. Germline V gives CDR1 KGHSH, CDR2 LQKENI. The CDR3 length is 12 residues. Trimming cost V 3 bases and J 8 bases; bases outside gene matches: 1. The CDR3 is CASSPTGGGYTF. Written as DNA, the CDR3 is TGTGCCAGCTCACCGACAGGGGGAGGCTACACCTTC.

This chain's CDR3 is CASSYFDRSNSPLHF. The CDR3 DNA reads TGTGCCAGCAGTTACTTCGACAGGTCAAATTCACCCCTCCACTTT. This sequence joins TRBV6-6 and TRBJ1-6; a possible D gene is TRBD1 (6 bases). The CDR3 is 15 residues long. The germline V gene has CDR1 MNHNY and CDR2 SVGAGI (reference sequence). Trimming left V 1 base short and J 7 bases short, with 11 bases between.

This clone occurred once. The chain's CDR3 is CASSEAGTGVGYTF. CDR3 DNA sequence: TGTGCCAGCAGTGAAGCTGGGACAGGGGTCGGCTACACCTTC. The rearrangement uses TRBV6-1 and TRBJ1-2; 10 bases fit TRBD1. There are 14 residues in the CDR3. Germline CDR1 is MNHNS and CDR2 is SASEGT. The trim removed 0 bases at V and 8 bases at J, leaving 3 bases unmatched.